One and the same sample provided the 13 T cell receptor beta chains below, sequenced in a study of blood T cell repertoires in COVID-19. Sequencing was performed with immunoSEQ multiplex PCR; in TCRdb, only in-frame clones are kept and a portion is missing. The table has under 130,000 clones, around 89% seen once. Sequencing was performed on peripheral blood. These receptors were obtained from a woman aged 80 or over with acute or convalescent COVID-19.

The count of this clone is one. This rearrangement joins TRBV19 to TRBJ1-1; D gene unclear. V was trimmed by 1 base and J by 4 bases, leaving 13 bases between them. The CDR3 totals 15 residues. Germline V CDR1 and CDR2: LNHDA, SQIVND (reference sequence). CDR3 residues: CASSIAAYRVTEAFF. CDR3 nucleotide sequence: TGTGCCAGTAGTATAGCAGCCTACCGGGTCACTGAAGCTTTCTTT.

The chain is built from TRBV12-3 or TRBV12-4 and TRBJ1-1; D gene ambiguous. CDR3 size: 12 residues. With 5 bases removed from V and 4 bases from J, the gap between germline ends came to 8 bases. This CDR3 reads CASSVGLTEAFF. CDR3 nucleotides: TGTGCCAGCAGTGTAGGTCTCACTGAAGCTTTCTTT.

In its sample, this clone was seen once. V is TRBV6-2 or TRBV6-3 and J is TRBJ2-1; 12 bases align to TRBD2. The CDR3 consists of 19 residues. Trimming removed 0 bases from V and 8 bases from J; junction bases left unmatched: 14. The germline CDR1 and CDR2 sequences are MNHEY and SVGEGT. CDR3 sequence reads: CASSYSKLSPGLAGDEQFF. The CDR3 DNA sequence: TGTGCCAGCAGTTACTCGAAGCTTAGTCCGGGACTAGCGGGTGATGAGCAGTTCTTC.

The J gene is TRBJ2-7, the V gene TRBV5-5; 9 nucleotides agree with TRBD1. The junction had 7 bases not matched to a gene; V was cut back by 4 bases and J by 2 bases. CDR3 length: 15 residues. Germline CDR1 SGHKS, CDR2 YYEKEE (reference sequence). The CDR3 loop is CASSPDRGKAYEQYF. As DNA, the CDR3 is TGTGCCAGCAGCCCTGACAGGGGGAAGGCCTACGAGCAGTACTTC.

As DNA, the CDR3 is TGTGCCTGGAGTGTAATCCAATATGGCTACACCTTC. It encodes CAWSVIQYGYTF. The genes are TRBV30 and TRBJ1-2; no clear D gene. The CDR3 consists of 12 residues. Germline loops: CDR1 GTSNPN, CDR2 SVGIG (reference sequence). Trimming took 0 bases from V and 5 from J, leaving 7 bases between them.

The rearrangement joins TRBV7-2 to TRBJ2-3, with 11 bases that match TRBD2. The CDR3 is made up of 18 amino acids. J lost 2 bases, V lost 5 bases, and 12 bases had no gene match. Germline lookup yields CDR1 SGHTA and CDR2 FQGNSA. This CDR3 is CASSRPSSGGQYTDTQYF. The CDR3 coding sequence is TGTGCCAGCAGCCGCCCCTCTAGCGGGGGGCAATACACAGATACGCAGTATTTT.

This clone was seen only once. The chain combines TRBV4-3 with TRBJ2-7; D might be TRBD1 (6 bases). The V gene's germline CDR1 is LGHNA and CDR2 YSLEER. The CDR3 totals 15 residues. V was pared by 0 bases and J by 7 bases, with 16 bases between. The CDR3: CASSQERQGLREQYF. The CDR3 DNA follows: TGCGCCAGCAGCCAAGAACGGCAGGGGCTACGAGAGCAGTACTTC.

The genes are TRBV6-1 and TRBJ1-1; no firm D call. CDR1 is MNHNS, CDR2 SASEGT, per germline. Trimming shortened V by 0 bases and J by 1 base, and 15 bases separated the two germline ends. The CDR3 is 17 amino acids. CDR3 loop: CASSEARLLTRNTEAFF. The CDR3 bases are TGTGCCAGCAGTGAAGCCCGACTCCTTACAAGGAACACTGAAGCTTTCTTT.

This chain connects TRBV28 to TRBJ1-1; tentative D call: TRBD1 (5 bases). V was pared by 6 bases and J by 4 bases, with 21 bases between. The CDR3 runs to 16 residues. Germline V gene sequence: CDR1 MDHEN, CDR2 SYDVKM. The CDR3 DNA reads TGTGCCAGCAGCCTCGGGCCAGGGATCGTTAGCACTGAAGCTTTCTTT. Protein: CASSLGPGIVSTEAFF.

The chain recombines TRBV7-9 with TRBJ1-1, with D unresolved. V was trimmed by 0 bases and J by 6 bases, leaving 5 bases between them. Germline V gene sequence: CDR1 SEHNR, CDR2 FQNEAQ (reference sequence). The CDR3 runs 12 residues. DNA of the CDR3: TGTGCCAGCAGCTTAGCTACAGCTGAAGCTTTCTTT. Its protein is CASSLATAEAFF.

The CDR3 bases are TGTGCCAGTAGGGGGTTAGATAGCAATCAGCCCCAGCATTTT. Translating it yields CASRGLDSNQPQHF. The chain recombines TRBV2 with TRBJ1-5, with D perhaps TRBD1 (6 bases). Germline V CDR1 and CDR2: SNHLY, FYNNEI. Trimming left V 9 bases short and J 0 bases short, with 12 bases between. The CDR3 sequence is 14 residues long.

V usage is TRBV4-3 and J usage is TRBJ2-1; D ambiguous. Trimming cost V 0 bases and J 2 bases, with 11 bases left between them. Germline V lookup: CDR1 LGHNA, CDR2 YSLEER. This CDR3 has 16 residues. The CDR3 coding sequence is TGCGCCAGCAGCCAAGACGTGCCGGGTCCCTACAATGAGCAGTTCTTC. It encodes CASSQDVPGPYNEQFF.

This chain uses TRBV6-5 with TRBJ1-1; D call uncertain. There are 14 residues in the CDR3. Deletions cut 7 bases from V and 3 bases from J, with 15 bases between. Germline values: CDR1 MNHEY, CDR2 SVGAGI. DNA for the CDR3: TGTGCCAGCAATCGTTACCCTCGGGACACTGAAGCTTTCTTT. Its translation: CASNRYPRDTEAFF.